This T cell receptor beta chain emerged from a study of preoperative IRX-2 immunotherapy in early breast cancer. Clones were read by immunoSEQ multiplex PCR, and TCRdb kept only the in-frame ones, dropping some. The table lists more than 35,000 clones, 70% to 85% of them singletons. Trimming cost V 4 bases and J 3 bases; bases outside gene matches: 6. CDR3 length equals 15 residues. Germline V CDR1 and CDR2: SGHNT, YYREEE (reference sequence). This clone was detected a few times. Treatment: preoperative locoregional IRX-2 cytokine immunotherapy. Preoperative locoregional IRX-2 cytokine immunotherapy was tested in the phase Ib source study.

This chain uses TRBV5-4 with TRBJ1-2; 10 bases map to TRBD1. The material was tumor tissue, obtained after IRX-2 immunotherapy. This clonotype was sampled from a human donor with breast cancer. The CDR3 sequence is CASSPWTGGDYGYTF. In DNA, the CDR3 is TGTGCCAGCAGCCCCTGGACAGGGGGTGACTATGGCTACACCTTC.